This T cell receptor (beta chain) is drawn from a study of T cells in localized non-small cell lung cancer. Method: immunoSEQ multiplex PCR; TCRdb's copy keeps in-frame clones and lacks some. Of roughly 38,000 clones listed, around 79% were seen once; the top ten hold approximately 15%. Germline CDR1 MNHNS, CDR2 SASEGT. Trimming at V came to 8 bases and at J to 6 bases, leaving 6 bases not matched to a gene. The CDR3 is 14 residues long. The material was peripheral blood, obtained before any cancer treatment. The receptor was derived from a male donor at least 60 years old with stage III squamous cell lung carcinoma. The chain recombines TRBV6-1 with TRBJ2-2; 10 bases align to TRBD1. CDR3 nucleotide sequence: TGTGCCAGCGAGGACAGGGGGATTCCCGGGGAGCTGTTTTTT. Translation: CASEDRGIPGELFF.